This is a list of T cell receptor beta chains from one sample in a study of T cell responses to AZD1222 COVID-19 vaccine. Clones were sequenced by immunoSEQ multiplex PCR, and TCRdb holds only the in-frame ones, with some missing. The table includes 95,000 to 110,000 clones, around 90% detected once. The specimen comprised peripheral blood, sampled on day 0 of AZD1222 vaccination. All receptors derive from an adult in good health. Each CDR3 is given with its conserved first and last residue. The D gene is left open where the match is weak. Size is omitted from some rows. Given values are once, few, many or a class for expanded clones.

j_call: TRBJ2-1
v_call: TRBV7-2
d_call: -
clone_size: -
cdr3_nt: TGTGCCAGCAGTGGACACAATGAGCAGTTCTTC
cdr3_aa: CASSGHNEQFF

j_call: TRBJ2-7
v_call: TRBV27
d_call: TRBD1
clone_size: once
cdr3_nt: TGTGCCAGCAGGATTCCCCCTCTCGGGACAGCCCTTCCAAGCTCCTACGAGCAGTACTTC
cdr3_aa: CASRIPPLGTALPSSYEQYF

j_call: TRBJ2-1
v_call: TRBV10-3
d_call: TRBD2
clone_size: once
cdr3_nt: TGTGCCATCAGTGAAGGGGTAGCGGGAGGTTTTGAGCAGTTCTTC
cdr3_aa: CAISEGVAGGFEQFF

j_call: TRBJ1-6
v_call: TRBV7-2
d_call: -
clone_size: -
cdr3_nt: TGTGCCAGCAACGTAGGTGTTTTTAATTCACCCCTCCACTTT
cdr3_aa: CASNVGVFNSPLHF

j_call: TRBJ2-3
v_call: TRBV7-2
d_call: -
clone_size: -
cdr3_nt: TGTGCCAGCAGCTTAGCGCCAGGGAGAGGGGCAGATACGCAGTATTTT
cdr3_aa: CASSLAPGRGADTQYF

j_call: TRBJ1-4
v_call: TRBV19
d_call: TRBD1
clone_size: -
cdr3_nt: TGTGCCAGTAGTATAACAGGGGCAACTAATGAAAAACTGTTTTTT
cdr3_aa: CASSITGATNEKLFF

j_call: TRBJ2-3
v_call: TRBV6-5
d_call: TRBD2
clone_size: -
cdr3_nt: TGTGCCAGCAGAACTAGCGGGGGGGCCACAGATACGCAGTATTTT
cdr3_aa: CASRTSGGATDTQYF

j_call: TRBJ2-5
v_call: TRBV7-9
d_call: -
clone_size: once
cdr3_nt: TGTGCCAGCAGCTTAGCGGGCTTCCAAGAGACCCAGTACTTC
cdr3_aa: CASSLAGFQETQYF

j_call: TRBJ1-1
v_call: TRBV12-3/TRBV12-4
d_call: -
clone_size: -
cdr3_nt: TGTGCCAGCAGCCAATTGGGCACTGAAGCTTTCTTT
cdr3_aa: CASSQLGTEAFF

j_call: TRBJ2-1
v_call: TRBV15
d_call: TRBD2
clone_size: -
cdr3_nt: TGTGCCACCAGCATTAGCGGGGGTGAGCAGTTCTTC
cdr3_aa: CATSISGGEQFF

j_call: TRBJ1-4
v_call: TRBV5-8
d_call: TRBD1
clone_size: -
cdr3_nt: TGTGCCAGCAGCCGTGACAGGGTAGATGAAAAACTGTTTTTT
cdr3_aa: CASSRDRVDEKLFF

j_call: TRBJ2-1
v_call: TRBV15
d_call: -
clone_size: -
cdr3_nt: TGTGCCACCAGCAGAGATCGGAGCTCCTACAATGAGCAGTTCTTC
cdr3_aa: CATSRDRSSYNEQFF

j_call: TRBJ1-2
v_call: TRBV6-5
d_call: -
clone_size: -
cdr3_nt: TGTGCCAGCAGTCCGGACGGGAACTATGGCTACACCTTC
cdr3_aa: CASSPDGNYGYTF

j_call: TRBJ1-1
v_call: TRBV27
d_call: -
clone_size: -
cdr3_nt: TGTGCCAGCAGTTCAGGGTTGATCACTGAAGCTTTCTTT
cdr3_aa: CASSSGLITEAFF

j_call: TRBJ1-1
v_call: TRBV5-4
d_call: TRBD1
clone_size: -
cdr3_nt: TGTGCCAGCAGCTTTCCAGGGGGACAGGGCGTTCGTGCTGAAGCTTTCTTT
cdr3_aa: CASSFPGGQGVRAEAFF

j_call: TRBJ1-1
v_call: TRBV20-1
d_call: -
clone_size: -
cdr3_nt: TGCAAGGCAGGAGAGAACACTGAAGCTTTCTTT
cdr3_aa: CKAGENTEAFF

j_call: TRBJ1-1
v_call: TRBV7-3
d_call: TRBD1
clone_size: -
cdr3_nt: TGTGCCAGCAGCTTAACCGGACAGGGAGGCCGAGACACTGAAGCTTTCTTT
cdr3_aa: CASSLTGQGGRDTEAFF

j_call: TRBJ1-1
v_call: TRBV10-1
d_call: -
clone_size: -
cdr3_nt: TGCGCCAGCAGTGAGAGGGGGAGGGCTGAAGCTTTCTTT
cdr3_aa: CASSERGRAEAFF

j_call: TRBJ2-1
v_call: TRBV7-8
d_call: -
clone_size: -
cdr3_nt: TGTGCCAGCAGCCAAGGGGGCGGGACTGTACACAATGAGCAGTTCTTC
cdr3_aa: CASSQGGGTVHNEQFF

j_call: TRBJ2-7
v_call: TRBV7-2
d_call: -
clone_size: -
cdr3_nt: TGTGCCAGCAGCGATTTCGCTGGCTCCTACGAGCAGTACTTC
cdr3_aa: CASSDFAGSYEQYF

j_call: TRBJ1-5
v_call: TRBV18
d_call: TRBD1
clone_size: -
cdr3_nt: TGTGCCAGCTCACGTGGGACAGATAATCAGCCCCAGCATTTT
cdr3_aa: CASSRGTDNQPQHF

j_call: TRBJ2-7
v_call: TRBV6-5
d_call: -
clone_size: -
cdr3_nt: TGTGCCAGCAAAGGAGGGCTTAATTCCCACGAGCAGTACTTC
cdr3_aa: CASKGGLNSHEQYF

j_call: TRBJ2-1
v_call: TRBV19
d_call: -
clone_size: -
cdr3_nt: TGTGCCAGTAGTTTAGGGCCTGCTACGAATGAGCAGTTCTTC
cdr3_aa: CASSLGPATNEQFF

j_call: TRBJ2-1
v_call: TRBV24-1
d_call: TRBD2
clone_size: -
cdr3_nt: TGTGCCACCAGAGGAAGCGGGAGGCCCTACAATGAGCAGTTCTTC
cdr3_aa: CATRGSGRPYNEQFF

j_call: TRBJ1-2
v_call: TRBV6-2/TRBV6-3
d_call: TRBD1
clone_size: -
cdr3_nt: TGTGCCAGCAGTTACTCCGGGACAGGGGGCGCCGGCTATGGCTACACCTTC
cdr3_aa: CASSYSGTGGAGYGYTF

j_call: TRBJ1-2
v_call: TRBV28
d_call: -
clone_size: once
cdr3_nt: TGTGCCAGCAGTTTAACAGCTAACTATGGCTACACCTTC
cdr3_aa: CASSLTANYGYTF

j_call: TRBJ2-5
v_call: TRBV4-3
d_call: TRBD2
clone_size: once
cdr3_nt: TGCGCCAGCAGCCAAGGAAATAGCGGGAGCGGCGAGACCCAGTACTTC
cdr3_aa: CASSQGNSGSGETQYF

j_call: TRBJ1-2
v_call: TRBV3-1/TRBV3-2
d_call: TRBD1
clone_size: -
cdr3_nt: TGTGCCAGCAGCCGAGGAGGGGGCGCACCTCTCTATGGCTACACCTTC
cdr3_aa: CASSRGGGAPLYGYTF

j_call: TRBJ2-7
v_call: TRBV6-5
d_call: -
clone_size: -
cdr3_nt: TGTGCCAGCAGACAATCGGGGTTCGGCTCCTACGAGCAGTACTTC
cdr3_aa: CASRQSGFGSYEQYF

j_call: TRBJ1-3
v_call: TRBV4-2
d_call: -
clone_size: once
cdr3_nt: TGTGCCAGCAGCCAAGAGTTGACTTTCGTGACCTCTGGAAACACCATATATTTT
cdr3_aa: CASSQELTFVTSGNTIYF

j_call: TRBJ1-1
v_call: TRBV5-1
d_call: TRBD1
clone_size: -
cdr3_nt: TGCGCCAGCAGCTTGCTAACAGGGGTTTTGTCGAACACTGAAGCTTTCTTT
cdr3_aa: CASSLLTGVLSNTEAFF

j_call: TRBJ1-1
v_call: TRBV5-6
d_call: -
clone_size: -
cdr3_nt: TGTGCCAGCAGCTTGGGGACTGGCACTGAAGCTTTCTTT
cdr3_aa: CASSLGTGTEAFF

j_call: TRBJ2-1
v_call: TRBV12-5
d_call: TRBD2
clone_size: -
cdr3_nt: TGTGCTAGTGGTTCCCCGGGGGGTAGACATGAGCAGTTCTTC
cdr3_aa: CASGSPGGRHEQFF

j_call: TRBJ1-1
v_call: TRBV7-8
d_call: -
clone_size: -
cdr3_nt: TGTGCCAGCAGCTTTCGTACAGTGAACACTGAAGCTTTCTTT
cdr3_aa: CASSFRTVNTEAFF

j_call: TRBJ1-3
v_call: TRBV2
d_call: -
clone_size: -
cdr3_nt: TGTGCCAGCAGTGAAACAGGGACGACTGGAAACACCATATATTTT
cdr3_aa: CASSETGTTGNTIYF

j_call: TRBJ2-7
v_call: TRBV24-1
d_call: -
clone_size: -
cdr3_nt: TGTGCCACCAGTTGGGCAGGGGCCCCGTACGAGCAGTACTTC
cdr3_aa: CATSWAGAPYEQYF

j_call: TRBJ1-1
v_call: TRBV19
d_call: -
clone_size: -
cdr3_nt: TGTGCTTCCAAAAAAACAGGGTACACTGAAGCTTTCTTT
cdr3_aa: CASKKTGYTEAFF

j_call: TRBJ1-1
v_call: TRBV2
d_call: TRBD1
clone_size: -
cdr3_nt: TGTGCCAGCAGTAAGGGACAGGGCCACACTGAAGCTTTCTTT
cdr3_aa: CASSKGQGHTEAFF

j_call: TRBJ1-1
v_call: TRBV7-2
d_call: -
clone_size: -
cdr3_nt: TGTGCCAGCAGCTTAGCAAAAGGGAACACTGAAGCTTTCTTT
cdr3_aa: CASSLAKGNTEAFF

j_call: TRBJ1-3
v_call: TRBV10-1
d_call: -
clone_size: -
cdr3_nt: TGCGCCAGCAGTCCCAACGGCAGATCCGGAAACACCATATATTTT
cdr3_aa: CASSPNGRSGNTIYF

j_call: TRBJ2-7
v_call: TRBV9
d_call: -
clone_size: -
cdr3_nt: TGTGCCAGCAGCGTAGAAACGGGTTTCTCCTACGAGCAGTACTTC
cdr3_aa: CASSVETGFSYEQYF

j_call: TRBJ2-2
v_call: TRBV30
d_call: TRBD2
clone_size: -
cdr3_nt: TGTGCCTGGAGGGGAGCGGGAGCGGGGACCGGGGAGCTGTTTTTT
cdr3_aa: CAWRGAGAGTGELFF

j_call: TRBJ1-2
v_call: TRBV7-5
d_call: -
clone_size: -
cdr3_nt: TGTGCCAGAAGCTTCGGCACAGAGCATGGCTACACCTTC
cdr3_aa: CARSFGTEHGYTF

j_call: TRBJ1-5
v_call: TRBV28
d_call: TRBD1
clone_size: -
cdr3_nt: TGTGCCAGCAGGGACCCACAGGGGACTCAGCCCCAGCATTTT
cdr3_aa: CASRDPQGTQPQHF

j_call: TRBJ2-1
v_call: TRBV11-2
d_call: -
clone_size: once
cdr3_nt: TGTGCCAGCAGCTTAGAGGTAAACATCGGTAAGTTCTTC
cdr3_aa: CASSLEVNIGKFF

j_call: TRBJ2-7
v_call: TRBV11-2
d_call: -
clone_size: -
cdr3_nt: TGTGCCAGCAGCATCTATTTGAGGATCCCCTGGGGGTACTTC
cdr3_aa: CASSIYLRIPWGYF

j_call: TRBJ2-2
v_call: TRBV7-2
d_call: -
clone_size: -
cdr3_nt: TGTGCCAGCAGCTTAGGGGGACAAAACACCGGGGAGCTGTTTTTT
cdr3_aa: CASSLGGQNTGELFF

j_call: TRBJ1-4
v_call: TRBV6-5
d_call: -
clone_size: -
cdr3_nt: TGTGCCAGCAGTTCCTACAGGGAACTGGATGAAAAACTGTTTTTT
cdr3_aa: CASSSYRELDEKLFF

j_call: TRBJ1-5
v_call: TRBV13
d_call: -
clone_size: -
cdr3_nt: TGTGCCAGCAGCGTTAACAATCAGCCCCAGCATTTT
cdr3_aa: CASSVNNQPQHF

j_call: TRBJ1-3
v_call: TRBV11-2
d_call: -
clone_size: -
cdr3_nt: TGTGCCAGCAGCCCGGTGGGCCATTACTCTGGAAACACCATATATTTT
cdr3_aa: CASSPVGHYSGNTIYF

j_call: TRBJ2-3
v_call: TRBV6-5
d_call: -
clone_size: -
cdr3_nt: TGTGCCAGCAGTCGGTTAAGTGGCGAGACAGATACGCAGTATTTT
cdr3_aa: CASSRLSGETDTQYF

j_call: TRBJ1-4
v_call: TRBV13
d_call: -
clone_size: -
cdr3_nt: TGTGCCAGCAGCTTCTACGAAGCATCCCAAAAACTGTTTTTT
cdr3_aa: CASSFYEASQKLFF

j_call: TRBJ2-5
v_call: TRBV10-3
d_call: TRBD2
clone_size: -
cdr3_nt: TGTGCCATCAGCCCGCGAGCGGGGGGGCAGGAGACCCAGTACTTC
cdr3_aa: CAISPRAGGQETQYF

j_call: TRBJ2-2
v_call: TRBV15
d_call: TRBD2
clone_size: -
cdr3_nt: TGTGCCACGGATACGGGAGGGAACACCGGGGAGCTGTTTTTT
cdr3_aa: CATDTGGNTGELFF

j_call: TRBJ2-7
v_call: TRBV10-1
d_call: -
clone_size: -
cdr3_nt: TGCGCCAGCAGTGAGGGCCAGACTCCCTACGAGCAGTACTTC
cdr3_aa: CASSEGQTPYEQYF